The source of this T cell receptor (beta chain) is a study of T-cell reconstitution after alpha-beta-depleted transplantation in children. At least ten counts were recorded for this clonotype. It was with unique molecular identifiers that the TCRbeta library was prepared. One entry per CDR3 protein results from TCRdb running MiXCR on the PCR reads. The sample includes about 200,000 distinct CDR3 sequences, roughly 6.3% of them seen just once. The V gene's germline CDR1 is DFQATT and CDR2 SNEGSKA (reference sequence). V lost 8 bases to trimming and J lost 3 bases; unmatched junction nucleotides: 7. CDR3 length: 13 amino acids.

The chain joins TRBV20-1 to TRBJ2-7; 10 nucleotides align to TRBD2. This specimen was PBMCs, taken before TCRalphabeta/CD19-depleted stem cell transplant. The TCR was taken from a girl in the first two years of life with combined immunodeficiency, due to receive a stem cell transplant. Written as DNA, the CDR3 is TGCAGTTCGAGGACTAGCGGTTTCTACGAGCAGTACTTC. Amino acids: CSSRTSGFYEQYF.